This T cell receptor beta chain was sequenced for a study of T cell responses to AZD1222 COVID-19 vaccine. General observations from the study: The peak T cell response came first, and repertoires were sampled only after it.

CDR3 length: 14 amino acids. The ends were cut back, 0 bases at V and 1 base at J, with 6 bases in the middle. Germline V CDR1 and CDR2: LGHNA, YSLEER. Profiling relied on immunoSEQ multiplex PCR, and the TCRdb table lists in-frame clones only, not all of them. The repertoire includes tens of thousands of clones, 80% of them detected once, and more than 12% sits in the top ten. This clone has just a few counts. What it binds is not known. This rearrangement joins TRBV4-3 to TRBJ1-2; D gene uncertain. Specimen: peripheral blood, collected 28 days after the second AZD1222 dose. This receptor was identified in an adult who received the AZD1222 COVID-19 vaccine. In nucleotides, the CDR3 is TGCGCCAGCAGCCAAGACGGGGTTAACTATGGCTACACCTTC. This sequence encodes CASSQDGVNYGYTF.